Listed below are T cell receptor beta chains from one sample, sequenced in a study of cytomegalovirus exposure and HLA in healthy donors. Profiling relied on immunoSEQ multiplex PCR, and the TCRdb table lists in-frame clones only, not all of them. The sample has about 200,000 clones, around 79% seen once. Input material: PBMCs. The receptors were sampled from a male donor in good health and CMV-seropositive. Both conserved end residues are part of each CDR3. The order of the fields is clone size, D gene, V gene, J gene, CDR3 DNA, CDR3 protein. D genes are given only for firm matches. Expanded clones are given a class, and other clones once, few, many or no size at all.

NA	NA	TRBV9	TRBJ1-1	TGTGCCAGCAGCGAAACCCTGGGGACAACCGGAGGGAACACTGAAGCTTTCTTT	CASSETLGTTGGNTEAFF
NA	NA	TRBV5-4	TRBJ1-1	TGTGCCAGCAGCCAACCGGACAGAGGCGCGTCTGAAGCTTTCTTT	CASSQPDRGASEAFF
NA	TRBD1	TRBV7-9	TRBJ1-5	TGTGCCAGCAGCCCTGGGGTAGGCCAGGGACAGAGTCAGCCCCAGCATTTT	CASSPGVGQGQSQPQHF
NA	TRBD2	TRBV7-9	TRBJ2-3	TGTTCCAGCAGCTCCCTAGCGGGTGCGAGCACAGATACGCAGTATTTT	CSSSSLAGASTDTQYF
NA	TRBD1	TRBV19	TRBJ2-2	TGTGCCAGTAGTACCAGGACAGGGGTGGCCGGGGAGCTGTTTTTT	CASSTRTGVAGELFF
NA	NA	TRBV11-1	TRBJ1-1	TGTGCCAGCAGCTTTCGGCGGGGGCAACACACTGAAGCTTTCTTT	CASSFRRGQHTEAFF
few	TRBD1	TRBV5-6	TRBJ2-3	TGTGCCAGCAGCCCCGACAGGGTGGTAGATACGCAGTATTTT	CASSPDRVVDTQYF
few	TRBD1	TRBV6-5	TRBJ2-7	TGTGCCAGCAGTTACCGGGACAGGGGGGTCTACGAGCAGTACTTC	CASSYRDRGVYEQYF
few	NA	TRBV5-1	TRBJ1-3	TGCGCCAGCAGTCCGGACAGCTTCTCTGGAAACACCATATATTTT	CASSPDSFSGNTIYF
NA	NA	TRBV6-6	TRBJ2-7	TGTGCCAGCAGCCCTGGGGCATCCCGGACCTACGAGCAGTACTTC	CASSPGASRTYEQYF
NA	TRBD1	TRBV29-1	TRBJ2-4	TGCAGCACCCGACAGGGGTCGGACATTCAGTACTTC	CSTRQGSDIQYF
few	TRBD1	TRBV12-5	TRBJ2-4	TGTGCTAGTGGTTCGGGACAGGGTGGCATTCAGTACTTC	CASGSGQGGIQYF